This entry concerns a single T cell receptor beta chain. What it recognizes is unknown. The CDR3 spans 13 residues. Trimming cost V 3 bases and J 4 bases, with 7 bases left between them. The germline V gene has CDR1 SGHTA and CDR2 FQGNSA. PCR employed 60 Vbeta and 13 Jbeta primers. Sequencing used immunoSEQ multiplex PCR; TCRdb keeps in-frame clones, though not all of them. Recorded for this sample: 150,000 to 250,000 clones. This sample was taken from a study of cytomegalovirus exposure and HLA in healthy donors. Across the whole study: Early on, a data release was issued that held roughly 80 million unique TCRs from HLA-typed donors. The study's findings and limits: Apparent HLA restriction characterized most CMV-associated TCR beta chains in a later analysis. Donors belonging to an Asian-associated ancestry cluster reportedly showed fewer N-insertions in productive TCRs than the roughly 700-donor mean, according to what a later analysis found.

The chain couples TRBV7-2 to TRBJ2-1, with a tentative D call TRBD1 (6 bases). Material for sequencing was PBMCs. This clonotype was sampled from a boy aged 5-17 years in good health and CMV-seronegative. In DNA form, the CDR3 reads TGTGCCAGCAGCTTGGGACAATACAATGAGCAGTTCTTC. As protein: CASSLGQYNEQFF.